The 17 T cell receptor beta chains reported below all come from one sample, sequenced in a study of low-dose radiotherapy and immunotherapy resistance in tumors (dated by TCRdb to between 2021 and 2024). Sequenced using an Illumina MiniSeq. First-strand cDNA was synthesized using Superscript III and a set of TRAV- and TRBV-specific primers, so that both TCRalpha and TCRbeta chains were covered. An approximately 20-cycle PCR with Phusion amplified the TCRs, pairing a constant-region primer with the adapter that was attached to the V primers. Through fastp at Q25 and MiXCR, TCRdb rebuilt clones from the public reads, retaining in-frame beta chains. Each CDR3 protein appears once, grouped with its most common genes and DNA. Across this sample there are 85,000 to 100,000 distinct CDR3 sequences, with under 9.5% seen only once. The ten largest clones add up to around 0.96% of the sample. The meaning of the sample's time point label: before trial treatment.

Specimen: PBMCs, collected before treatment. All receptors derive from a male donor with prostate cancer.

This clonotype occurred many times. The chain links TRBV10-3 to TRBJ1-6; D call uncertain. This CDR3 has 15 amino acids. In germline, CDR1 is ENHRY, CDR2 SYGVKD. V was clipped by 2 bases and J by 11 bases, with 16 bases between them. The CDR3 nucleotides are TGTGCCATCAGTGAGCGGACGGAGTCGGCTACACCCCTCCACTTT. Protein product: CAISERTESATPLHF.

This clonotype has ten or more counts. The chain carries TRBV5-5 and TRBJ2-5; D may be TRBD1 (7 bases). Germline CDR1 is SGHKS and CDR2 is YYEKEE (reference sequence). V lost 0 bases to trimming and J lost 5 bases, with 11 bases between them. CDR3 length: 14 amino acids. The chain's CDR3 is CASSLAPGGETQYF. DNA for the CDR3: TGTGCCAGCAGCTTGGCGCCAGGGGGGGAGACCCAGTACTTC.

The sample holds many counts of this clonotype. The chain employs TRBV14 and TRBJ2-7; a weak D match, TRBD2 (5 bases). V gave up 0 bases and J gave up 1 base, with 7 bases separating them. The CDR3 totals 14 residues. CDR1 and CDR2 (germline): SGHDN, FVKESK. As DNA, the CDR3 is TGTGCCAGCAGCCAAGATTCGGGGTCCTACGAGCAGTACTTC. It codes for CASSQDSGSYEQYF.

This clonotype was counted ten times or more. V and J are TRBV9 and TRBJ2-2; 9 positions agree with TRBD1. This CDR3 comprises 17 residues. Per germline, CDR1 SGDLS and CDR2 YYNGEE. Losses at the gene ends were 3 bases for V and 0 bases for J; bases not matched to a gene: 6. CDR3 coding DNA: TGTGCCAGCAGCGGGGGACAGGGACCCCCGAACACCGGGGAGCTGTTTTTT. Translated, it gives CASSGGQGPPNTGELFF.

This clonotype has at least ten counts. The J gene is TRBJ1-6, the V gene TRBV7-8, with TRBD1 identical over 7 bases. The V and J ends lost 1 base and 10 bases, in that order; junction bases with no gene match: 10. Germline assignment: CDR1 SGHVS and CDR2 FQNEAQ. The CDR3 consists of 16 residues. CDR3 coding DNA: TGTGCCAGCAGCTTAGGGGGTACAGGGGTAGGATCACCCCTCCACTTT. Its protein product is CASSLGGTGVGSPLHF.

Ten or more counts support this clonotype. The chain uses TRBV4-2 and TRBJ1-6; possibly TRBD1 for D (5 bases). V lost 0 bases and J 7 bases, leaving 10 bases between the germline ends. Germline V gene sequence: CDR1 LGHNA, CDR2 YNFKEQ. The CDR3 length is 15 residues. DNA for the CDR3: TGTGCCAGCAGCCAAGAGGGACTCACCAATTCACCCCTCCACTTT. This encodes CASSQEGLTNSPLHF.

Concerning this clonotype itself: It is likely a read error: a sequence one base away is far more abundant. The DNA of the CDR3 is TGTGCCAGCAGTCCCCCCGGAGCTCGGGAGACCCAGTTCTTC. Translating it yields CASSPPGARETQFF. V is TRBV28 and J is TRBJ2-1, with D maybe TRBD2 (6 bases). CDR3 size: 14 residues. CDR1 MDHEN and CDR2 SYDVKM come from the germline V gene. V was cut by 5 bases and J by 13 bases, with 21 bases left in between.

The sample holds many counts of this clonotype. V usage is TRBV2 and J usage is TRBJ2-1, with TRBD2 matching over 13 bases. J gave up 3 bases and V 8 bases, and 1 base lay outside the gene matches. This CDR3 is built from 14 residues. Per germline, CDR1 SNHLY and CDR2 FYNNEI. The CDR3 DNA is TGTGCCAGCGGGACTAGCGGGAACTACAATGAGCAGTTCTTC. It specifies CASGTSGNYNEQFF.

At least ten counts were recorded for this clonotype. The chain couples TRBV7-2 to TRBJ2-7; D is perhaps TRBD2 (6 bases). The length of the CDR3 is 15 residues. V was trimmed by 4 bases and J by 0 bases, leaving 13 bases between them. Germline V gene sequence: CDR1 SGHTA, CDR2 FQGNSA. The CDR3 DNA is TGTGCCAGCAGCTCCTTAGGAGGGCCCTCCTACGAGCAGTACTTC. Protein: CASSSLGGPSYEQYF. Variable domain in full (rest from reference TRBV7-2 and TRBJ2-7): GAGVSQSPSNKVTEKGKDVELRCDPISGHTALYWYRQSLGQGLEFLIYFQGNSAPDKSGLPSDRFSAERTGGSVSTLTIQRTQQEDSAVYLCASSSLGGPSYEQYFGPGTRLTVT.

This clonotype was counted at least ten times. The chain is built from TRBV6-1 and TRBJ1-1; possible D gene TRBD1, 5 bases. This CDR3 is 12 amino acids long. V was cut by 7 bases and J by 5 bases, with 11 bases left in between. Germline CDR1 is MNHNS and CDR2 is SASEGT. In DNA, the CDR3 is TGTGCCAGCACTCCCCGGGGGACTGAAGCTTTCTTT. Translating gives CASTPRGTEAFF.

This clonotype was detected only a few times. CDR3 coding DNA: TGTGCCAGCAGTGGAACTAGCGGGAGAACGCGCATTCAGTACTTC. It translates to CASSGTSGRTRIQYF. V usage is TRBV28 and J usage is TRBJ2-4; 11 bases line up with TRBD2. The CDR3 has 15 amino acids. Losses at the gene ends were 5 bases for V and 9 bases for J; bases not matched to a gene: 9. Germline V gives CDR1 MDHEN, CDR2 SYDVKM.

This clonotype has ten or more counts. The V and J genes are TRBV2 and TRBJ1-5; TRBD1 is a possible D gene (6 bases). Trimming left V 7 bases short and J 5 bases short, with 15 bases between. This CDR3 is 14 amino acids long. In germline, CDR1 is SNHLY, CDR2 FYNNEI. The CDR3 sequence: CASKRDRTDQPQHF. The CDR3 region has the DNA TGTGCCAGCAAAAGAGACAGGACGGATCAGCCCCAGCATTTT.

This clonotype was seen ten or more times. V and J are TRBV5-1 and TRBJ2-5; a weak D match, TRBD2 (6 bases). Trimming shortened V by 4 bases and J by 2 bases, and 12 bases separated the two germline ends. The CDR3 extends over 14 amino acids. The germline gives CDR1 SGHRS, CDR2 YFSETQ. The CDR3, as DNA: TGCGCCAGCAGCCTCGGGAGTATACAAGAGACCCAGTACTTC. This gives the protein CASSLGSIQETQYF.

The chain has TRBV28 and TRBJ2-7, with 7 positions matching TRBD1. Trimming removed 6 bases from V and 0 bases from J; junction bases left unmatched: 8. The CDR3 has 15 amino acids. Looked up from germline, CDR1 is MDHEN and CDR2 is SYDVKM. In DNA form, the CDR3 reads TGTGCCAGCAGCCCAGGGGGTCTTAGCTCCTACGAGCAGTACTTC. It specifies CASSPGGLSSYEQYF.

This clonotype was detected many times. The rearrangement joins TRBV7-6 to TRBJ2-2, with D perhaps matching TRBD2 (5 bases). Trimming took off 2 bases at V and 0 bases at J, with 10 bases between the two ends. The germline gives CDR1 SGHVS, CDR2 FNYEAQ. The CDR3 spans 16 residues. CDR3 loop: CASSLIGGPNTGELFF. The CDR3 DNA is TGTGCCAGCAGCTTAATCGGAGGTCCGAACACCGGGGAGCTGTTTTTT.

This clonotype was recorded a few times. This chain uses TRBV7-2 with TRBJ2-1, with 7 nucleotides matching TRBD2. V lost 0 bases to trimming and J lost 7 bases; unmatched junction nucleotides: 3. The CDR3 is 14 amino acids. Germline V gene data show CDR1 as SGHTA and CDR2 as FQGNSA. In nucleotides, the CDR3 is TGTGCCAGCAGCTTAGCGGGGGGGAATAATGAGCAGTTCTTC. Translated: CASSLAGGNNEQFF.

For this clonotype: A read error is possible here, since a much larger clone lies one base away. The CDR3: CASSFSISYNEQFF. The CDR3 DNA follows: TGTGCCAGCAGCTTCTCGATCTCCTACAATGAGCAGTTCTTC. This chain connects TRBV7-9 to TRBJ2-1; D is unresolved. The germline V and J ends were trimmed by 3 bases and 0 bases, with 6 bases remaining between them. The length of the CDR3 is 14 residues. Per the germline V gene, CDR1 is SEHNR and CDR2 is FQNEAQ (reference sequence).